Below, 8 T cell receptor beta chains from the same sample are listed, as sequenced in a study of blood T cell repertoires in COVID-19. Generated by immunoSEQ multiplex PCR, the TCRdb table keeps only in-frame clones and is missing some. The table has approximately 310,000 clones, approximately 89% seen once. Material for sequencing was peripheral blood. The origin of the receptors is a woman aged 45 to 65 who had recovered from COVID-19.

CDR3 DNA: TGTGCCAGCAAAGCCCCTGGGGGGGGCACTGAAGCTTTCTTT. Its translation is CASKAPGGGTEAFF. The genes are TRBV28 and TRBJ1-1; tentative D call: TRBD1 (5 bases). CDR1 and CDR2 (germline): MDHEN, SYDVKM. The CDR3 runs 14 residues. V was clipped by 7 bases and J by 4 bases, with 16 bases between them.

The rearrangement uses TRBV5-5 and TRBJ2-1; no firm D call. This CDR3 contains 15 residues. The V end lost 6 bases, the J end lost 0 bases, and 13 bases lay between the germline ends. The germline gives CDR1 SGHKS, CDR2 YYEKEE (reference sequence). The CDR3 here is CASTLGASSYNEQFF. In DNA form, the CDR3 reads TGTGCCAGCACCCTGGGCGCAAGCTCCTACAATGAGCAGTTCTTC.

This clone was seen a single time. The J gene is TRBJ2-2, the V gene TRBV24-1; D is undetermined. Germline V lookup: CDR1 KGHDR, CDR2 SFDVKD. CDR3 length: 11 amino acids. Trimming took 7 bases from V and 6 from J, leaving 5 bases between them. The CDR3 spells CATRSAGELFF. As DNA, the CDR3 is TGTGCCACCAGATCCGCCGGGGAGCTGTTTTTT.

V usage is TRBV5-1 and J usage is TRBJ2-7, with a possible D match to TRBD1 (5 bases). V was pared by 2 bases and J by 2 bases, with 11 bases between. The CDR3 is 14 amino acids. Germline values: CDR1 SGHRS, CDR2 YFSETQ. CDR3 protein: CASSFSAGTYEQYF. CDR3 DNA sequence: TGCGCCAGCAGCTTTTCTGCAGGGACCTACGAGCAGTACTTC. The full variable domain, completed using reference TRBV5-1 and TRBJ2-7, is KAGVTQTPRYLIKTRGQQVTLSCSPISGHRSVSWYQQTPGQGLQFLFEYFSETQRNKGNFPGRFSGRQFSNSRSEMNVSTLELGDSALYLCASSFSAGTYEQYFGPGTRLTVT.

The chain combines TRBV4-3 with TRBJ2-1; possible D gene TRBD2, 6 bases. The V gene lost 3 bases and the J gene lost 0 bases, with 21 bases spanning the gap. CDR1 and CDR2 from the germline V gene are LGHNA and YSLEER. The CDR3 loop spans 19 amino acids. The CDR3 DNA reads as TGCGCCAGCAGCCATGACTGGCTAGCGTTCGCCAGCTCCTACAATGAGCAGTTCTTC. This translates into CASSHDWLAFASSYNEQFF.

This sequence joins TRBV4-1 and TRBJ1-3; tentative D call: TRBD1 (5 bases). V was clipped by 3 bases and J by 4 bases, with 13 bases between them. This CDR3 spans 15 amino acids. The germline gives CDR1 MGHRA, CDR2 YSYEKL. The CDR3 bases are TGCGCCAGCAGCCAGGCCGGGGGGGTAGGAAACACCATATATTTT. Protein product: CASSQAGGVGNTIYF.

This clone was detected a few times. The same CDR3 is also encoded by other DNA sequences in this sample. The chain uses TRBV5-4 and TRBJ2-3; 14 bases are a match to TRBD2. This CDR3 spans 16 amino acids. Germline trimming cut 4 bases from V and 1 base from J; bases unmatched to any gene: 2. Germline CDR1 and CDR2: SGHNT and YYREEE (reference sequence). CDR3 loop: CASSGGLAGGTDTQYF. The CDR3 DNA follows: TGTGCCAGCAGCGGGGGACTAGCGGGGGGCACAGATACGCAGTATTTT.

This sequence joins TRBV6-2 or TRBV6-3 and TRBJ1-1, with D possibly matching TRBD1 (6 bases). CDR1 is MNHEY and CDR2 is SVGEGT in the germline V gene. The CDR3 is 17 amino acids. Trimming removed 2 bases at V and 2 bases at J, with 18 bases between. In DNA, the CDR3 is TGTGCCAGCAGTTACACCCCTCAAGGGGGACGTAACACTGAAGCTTTCTTT. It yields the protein CASSYTPQGGRNTEAFF.